The rows below give T cell receptor beta chains drawn from one sample of a study of blood T cells in healthy people across ages. Via MiXCR, TCRdb re-called the 5' RACE reads, giving one row per CDR3 protein. The sample carries hundreds of thousands of distinct CDR3 sequences, roughly 56% recorded once. The sample comprised blood. All receptors derive from a man in his forties in good health. CDR3s include the opening cysteine and the closing phenylalanine or tryptophan. The D gene is left open where the match is weak. Clone size appears in some rows only: once, few, many, or a class for an expanded clone.

CDR3 protein: CSVEGRGVFSYEQYF; CDR3 DNA: TGCAGCGTTGAGGGTCGGGGGGTATTCTCCTACGAGCAGTACTTC; clone size: few; V gene: TRBV29-1; D gene: TRBD2; J gene: TRBJ2-7
CDR3 protein: CASSLVRAPEQYF; CDR3 DNA: TGTGCCAGCAGCTTAGTCCGGGCGCCGGAGCAGTACTTC; clone size: -; V gene: TRBV7-2; D gene: -; J gene: TRBJ2-7
CDR3 protein: CASSYSPGGGGYEQYF; CDR3 DNA: TGTGCCAGCAGTTACTCGCCAGGGGGAGGGGGTTACGAGCAGTACTTC; clone size: few; V gene: TRBV6-5; D gene: -; J gene: TRBJ2-7
CDR3 protein: CASTRPSGSTDTQYF; CDR3 DNA: TGTGCCAGCACCCGACCTAGCGGGAGCACAGATACGCAGTATTTT; clone size: -; V gene: TRBV6-6; D gene: TRBD2; J gene: TRBJ2-3
CDR3 protein: CASTDGQGGTGELFF; CDR3 DNA: TGTGCCAGCACCGATGGACAGGGCGGCACCGGGGAGCTGTTTTTT; clone size: -; V gene: TRBV2; D gene: TRBD1; J gene: TRBJ2-2
CDR3 protein: CACRGGGQETQYF; CDR3 DNA: TGTGCCTGCAGGGGAGGGGGCCAAGAGACCCAGTACTTC; clone size: -; V gene: TRBV12-3/TRBV12-4; D gene: -; J gene: TRBJ2-5
CDR3 protein: CSARDAPGEAFF; CDR3 DNA: TGCAGTGCTAGAGATGCACCCGGGGAAGCTTTCTTT; clone size: -; V gene: TRBV20-1; D gene: -; J gene: TRBJ1-1
CDR3 protein: CAIRSSGRAGNEQYF; CDR3 DNA: TGTGCCATCAGGTCTAGCGGGAGGGCGGGAAATGAGCAGTACTTC; clone size: -; V gene: TRBV10-3; D gene: TRBD2; J gene: TRBJ2-5
CDR3 protein: CASSQDPSRDIQYF; CDR3 DNA: TGTGCCAGCAGCCAAGATCCTAGCCGAGACATTCAGTACTTC; clone size: -; V gene: TRBV4-2; D gene: -; J gene: TRBJ2-4
CDR3 protein: CASSSPGQGVGYNSPLHF; CDR3 DNA: TGTGCCAGCAGTTCGCCGGGACAGGGGGTCGGGTATAATTCACCCCTCCACTTT; clone size: few; V gene: TRBV5-4; D gene: TRBD1; J gene: TRBJ1-6
CDR3 protein: CASSQDLSGPSYEQYF; CDR3 DNA: TGTGCCAGCAGCCAAGATCTGAGCGGACCCTCCTACGAGCAGTACTTC; clone size: -; V gene: TRBV4-2; D gene: -; J gene: TRBJ2-7
CDR3 protein: CSVELGGNQPQHF; CDR3 DNA: TGCAGCGTTGAGCTAGGGGGAAATCAGCCCCAGCATTTT; clone size: -; V gene: TRBV29-1; D gene: -; J gene: TRBJ1-5
CDR3 protein: CSARETGGLHSGTNVLTF; CDR3 DNA: TGCAGTGCTAGAGAGACAGGGGGCTTACACTCTGGGACCAACGTCCTGACTTTC; clone size: -; V gene: TRBV20-1; D gene: TRBD1; J gene: TRBJ2-6
CDR3 protein: CASSLKLRDSSTTVDTQYF; CDR3 DNA: TGTGCCAGCAGCCTTAAGCTCCGGGACTCTTCAACCACAGTGGATACGCAGTATTTT; clone size: -; V gene: TRBV12-3/TRBV12-4; D gene: -; J gene: TRBJ2-3
CDR3 protein: CSAGVPRETQYF; CDR3 DNA: TGCAGTGCCGGGGTCCCCAGAGAGACCCAGTACTTC; clone size: -; V gene: TRBV20-1; D gene: -; J gene: TRBJ2-5
CDR3 protein: CASSFLATPGDEQFF; CDR3 DNA: TGTGCCAGCAGTTTTTTGGCTACCCCCGGGGATGAGCAGTTCTTC; clone size: -; V gene: TRBV12-3/TRBV12-4; D gene: -; J gene: TRBJ2-1
CDR3 protein: CASGTGGSGGSLYGYTF; CDR3 DNA: TGCGCCAGCGGGACAGGAGGGTCCGGTGGCTCCCTCTATGGCTACACCTTC; clone size: few; V gene: TRBV5-1; D gene: TRBD1; J gene: TRBJ1-2
CDR3 protein: CASSLLGQGAIEQYF; CDR3 DNA: TGCGCCAGCAGCTTACTCGGACAGGGGGCAATTGAGCAGTACTTC; clone size: once; V gene: TRBV5-1; D gene: TRBD1; J gene: TRBJ2-7
CDR3 protein: CSARGEWPGGDTQYF; CDR3 DNA: TGCAGTGCTAGAGGGGAGTGGCCGGGGGGAGATACGCAGTATTTT; clone size: -; V gene: TRBV20-1; D gene: TRBD2; J gene: TRBJ2-3
CDR3 protein: CASSPRTSGGPTSTDTQYF; CDR3 DNA: TGTGCCAGCAGCCCACGGACTAGCGGGGGGCCCACTAGCACAGATACGCAGTATTTT; clone size: -; V gene: TRBV3-1; D gene: TRBD2; J gene: TRBJ2-3
CDR3 protein: CSARGDSRTTHDLWEQFF; CDR3 DNA: TGCAGTGCTAGGGGGGACAGCCGAACTACCCACGACCTCTGGGAGCAGTTCTTC; clone size: few; V gene: TRBV20-1; D gene: TRBD1; J gene: TRBJ2-1
CDR3 protein: CASSQDPGLGFFEQFF; CDR3 DNA: TGTGCCAGCAGCCAAGATCCGGGACTGGGGTTTTTCGAGCAGTTCTTC; clone size: -; V gene: TRBV3-1; D gene: -; J gene: TRBJ2-1
CDR3 protein: CASSKVRRLSPLHF; CDR3 DNA: TGTGCCAGCAGCAAAGTACGCCGCCTTTCACCCCTCCACTTT; clone size: few; V gene: TRBV6-5; D gene: -; J gene: TRBJ1-6
CDR3 protein: CSVGPPSWAGGSTDTQYF; CDR3 DNA: TGCAGCGTTGGGCCTCCGTCATGGGCAGGGGGTAGCACAGATACGCAGTATTTT; clone size: once; V gene: TRBV29-1; D gene: TRBD1; J gene: TRBJ2-3
CDR3 protein: CASSRRWDSNYEQYF; CDR3 DNA: TGTGCCAGCAGCAGACGATGGGACAGCAACTACGAGCAGTACTTC; clone size: -; V gene: TRBV7-2; D gene: TRBD1; J gene: TRBJ2-7
CDR3 protein: CASSKVGSSYEQYF; CDR3 DNA: TGTGCCAGCAGCAAAGTGGGGAGCTCCTACGAGCAGTACTTC; clone size: few; V gene: TRBV21-1; D gene: -; J gene: TRBJ2-7
CDR3 protein: CASSPSGIRGEQYF; CDR3 DNA: TGTGCCAGCAGCCCGAGCGGGATTAGGGGCGAGCAGTACTTC; clone size: -; V gene: TRBV3-1; D gene: TRBD2; J gene: TRBJ2-7
CDR3 protein: CASSKPGIAGKETQYF; CDR3 DNA: TGTGCCAGCAGCAAACCGGGAATAGCGGGGAAAGAGACCCAGTACTTC; clone size: few; V gene: TRBV21-1; D gene: -; J gene: TRBJ2-5
CDR3 protein: CASSSIAGSSYNEQFF; CDR3 DNA: TGTGCCAGCAGTTCCATAGCGGGAAGCTCCTACAATGAGCAGTTCTTC; clone size: -; V gene: TRBV6-2/TRBV6-3; D gene: TRBD2; J gene: TRBJ2-1
CDR3 protein: CASSIPGLAGSRKTQYF; CDR3 DNA: TGTGCCAGCAGTATCCCAGGACTAGCGGGTAGCAGAAAGACCCAGTACTTC; clone size: -; V gene: TRBV28; D gene: TRBD2; J gene: TRBJ2-5
CDR3 protein: CSASDHKTDTQYF; CDR3 DNA: TGCAGTGCTAGCGATCATAAGACAGATACGCAGTATTTT; clone size: -; V gene: TRBV20-1; D gene: -; J gene: TRBJ2-3
CDR3 protein: CAIRSGRRNTEAFF; CDR3 DNA: TGTGCCATCAGGTCAGGGCGCCGGAACACTGAAGCTTTCTTT; clone size: -; V gene: TRBV10-3; D gene: -; J gene: TRBJ1-1
CDR3 protein: CASLQDGTYEQYF; CDR3 DNA: TGTGCCAGCCTCCAGGACGGTACCTACGAGCAGTACTTC; clone size: once; V gene: TRBV6-5; D gene: -; J gene: TRBJ2-7
CDR3 protein: CASSTRTGGGGYTF; CDR3 DNA: TGTGCCAGCAGCACGAGGACAGGGGGTGGGGGCTACACCTTC; clone size: -; V gene: TRBV3-1; D gene: TRBD1; J gene: TRBJ1-2
CDR3 protein: CAISSDTRSVYGYTF; CDR3 DNA: TGTGCCATCAGTTCGGACACACGGTCGGTCTATGGCTACACCTTC; clone size: many; V gene: TRBV10-3; D gene: -; J gene: TRBJ1-2
CDR3 protein: CSVESGRSYEQYF; CDR3 DNA: TGCAGCGTTGAAAGCGGGAGGAGTTACGAGCAGTACTTC; clone size: -; V gene: TRBV29-1; D gene: TRBD2; J gene: TRBJ2-7
CDR3 protein: CASSETDRYYGYTF; CDR3 DNA: TGTGCCAGCAGTGAAACTGACAGATACTATGGCTACACCTTC; clone size: once; V gene: TRBV25-1; D gene: -; J gene: TRBJ1-2
CDR3 protein: CASSPPTGTETQYF; CDR3 DNA: TGTGCCAGCAGCCCCCCGACGGGGACCGAGACCCAGTACTTC; clone size: -; V gene: TRBV2; D gene: -; J gene: TRBJ2-5
CDR3 protein: CATSREMTGELFF; CDR3 DNA: TGTGCCACCAGCAGAGAAATGACCGGGGAGCTGTTTTTT; clone size: -; V gene: TRBV15; D gene: -; J gene: TRBJ2-2
CDR3 protein: CSTAGTGGLNPNNEQFF; CDR3 DNA: TGCAGTACTGCCGGGACAGGGGGCCTCAATCCCAACAATGAGCAGTTCTTC; clone size: -; V gene: TRBV20-1; D gene: TRBD1; J gene: TRBJ2-1
CDR3 protein: CASSDLGGSQEAQYF; CDR3 DNA: TGTGCCAGCAGTGATTTGGGGGGAAGTCAAGAGGCCCAGTACTTC; clone size: -; V gene: TRBV25-1; D gene: -; J gene: TRBJ2-5
CDR3 protein: CASSNPRDREQYF; CDR3 DNA: TGTGCCAGCAGCAACCCTAGGGACAGGGAGCAGTACTTC; clone size: once; V gene: TRBV7-8; D gene: TRBD1; J gene: TRBJ2-7
CDR3 protein: CSVVLSGSDTQYF; CDR3 DNA: TGCAGCGTTGTACTTTCCGGGTCAGATACGCAGTATTTT; clone size: -; V gene: TRBV29-1; D gene: -; J gene: TRBJ2-3
CDR3 protein: CASSYQTGSSWNEQFF; CDR3 DNA: TGTGCCAGCAGTTATCAAACAGGGAGCAGTTGGAATGAGCAGTTCTTC; clone size: -; V gene: TRBV6-5; D gene: -; J gene: TRBJ2-1
CDR3 protein: CSVGGIAEITNEQFF; CDR3 DNA: TGCAGCGTCGGGGGTATAGCGGAGATCACCAATGAGCAGTTCTTC; clone size: -; V gene: TRBV29-1; D gene: -; J gene: TRBJ2-1
CDR3 protein: CSAGGQGGPYEQYF; CDR3 DNA: TGCAGTGCTGGGGGACAGGGGGGCCCCTACGAGCAGTACTTC; clone size: -; V gene: TRBV20-1; D gene: TRBD1; J gene: TRBJ2-7
CDR3 protein: CASSSRGYSNQPQHF; CDR3 DNA: TGCGCCAGCAGCTCCAGGGGATATAGCAATCAGCCCCAGCATTTT; clone size: -; V gene: TRBV5-1; D gene: -; J gene: TRBJ1-5
CDR3 protein: CASSTQGQNTGELFF; CDR3 DNA: TGTGCCAGCAGCACACAGGGACAGAACACCGGGGAGCTGTTTTTT; clone size: -; V gene: TRBV9; D gene: -; J gene: TRBJ2-2